Each of the 27 T cell receptor beta chains below was sequenced from the same sample in a study of blood T cell repertoires in COVID-19. Profiled with immunoSEQ multiplex PCR; TCRdb holds only in-frame clones, not every one. The sample records fewer than 300,000 clones, more than 75% being singletons. Sequenced input: peripheral blood. Every receptor here comes from a woman in her 40s who had recovered from COVID-19.

This rearrangement joins TRBV15 to TRBJ1-1, with D possibly matching TRBD1 (6 bases). The ends were cut back, 2 bases at V and 2 bases at J, with 9 bases in the middle. Germline V gives CDR1 LNHNV, CDR2 YYDKDF (reference sequence). The CDR3 runs to 14 residues. CDR3 bases: TGTGCCACCAGCAGACTCGGGACAAACACTGAAGCTTTCTTT. Translation: CATSRLGTNTEAFF.

The rearrangement uses TRBV18 and TRBJ2-7, with TRBD1 identical over 8 bases. The CDR3 is 15 residues long. Germline CDR1 KGHSH, CDR2 LQKENI. The V and J ends lost 5 bases and 4 bases, in that order; junction bases with no gene match: 10. The CDR3 coding sequence is TGTGCCAGCTCATCCACAGTCAGGGGGCGATACGAGCAGTACTTC. Protein sequence: CASSSTVRGRYEQYF.

J is TRBJ2-1 and V is TRBV10-3, with unresolved D. This CDR3 is built from 12 residues. Trimming pared 6 bases from V and 7 bases from J, leaving 10 bases between. CDR1 is ENHRY, CDR2 SYGVKD, per germline. The CDR3 bases are TGTGCCATCAGCCTGGGCCGAAATGAGCAGTTCTTC. Amino acid sequence: CAISLGRNEQFF.

In nucleotides, the CDR3 is TGTGCCAGCAGCCAGGGTCACTATGGCTACACCTTC. Its protein is CASSQGHYGYTF. V is TRBV2 and J is TRBJ1-2; D perhaps matches TRBD1 (5 bases). V lost 6 bases and J 3 bases, leaving 8 bases between the germline ends. The V gene's germline CDR1 is SNHLY and CDR2 FYNNEI. The CDR3 contains 12 residues.

V is TRBV7-8 and J is TRBJ1-2, with D possibly TRBD1 on 5 matching bases. The CDR3 extends over 12 amino acids. V lost 5 bases and J lost 5, with 9 bases in between. The germline V gene encodes CDR1 SGHVS and CDR2 FQNEAQ. The CDR3 loop reads CASSLGGYGYTF. The CDR3 DNA is TGTGCCAGCAGCCTGGGGGGATATGGCTACACCTTC.

This rearrangement joins TRBV11-3 to TRBJ2-1; TRBD1 is a possible D gene (5 bases). Trimming shortened V by 5 bases and J by 9 bases, and 14 bases separated the two germline ends. The CDR3 is made up of 13 amino acids. Germline CDR1 SGHNT, CDR2 YENEEA. The CDR3 loop is CASSPEGASEQFF. The CDR3, as DNA: TGTGCCAGCAGCCCAGAAGGGGCTAGTGAGCAGTTCTTC.

This clone was observed a handful of times. The rearrangement joins TRBV4-1 to TRBJ2-3, with TRBD1 identical over 11 bases. Germline V gives CDR1 MGHRA, CDR2 YSYEKL. The V and J ends lost 4 bases and 3 bases, in that order; junction bases with no gene match: 3. The CDR3 runs to 15 residues. The CDR3 coding sequence is TGCGCCAGCAGCCTTCGGGACAGGGGGACAGATACGCAGTATTTT. Translation: CASSLRDRGTDTQYF.

V usage is TRBV30 and J usage is TRBJ1-2, with D possibly matching TRBD1 (5 bases). Trimming pared 0 bases from V and 4 bases from J, leaving 9 bases between. Germline lookup yields CDR1 GTSNPN and CDR2 SVGIG (reference sequence). The CDR3 runs 13 residues. CDR3 residues: CAWSVGHLYGYTF. The CDR3 region has the DNA TGTGCCTGGAGTGTAGGACACCTCTATGGCTACACCTTC.

This clone showed up just once. The chain carries TRBV11-2 and TRBJ2-7, with TRBD1 identical over 7 bases. The CDR3 has 15 amino acids. From germline, CDR1 is SGHAT and CDR2 FQNNGV. V dropped 5 bases and J dropped 1; count of bases not matched to a gene: 8. The CDR3 here is CASSQQGVPSYEQYF. The CDR3 region has the DNA TGTGCCAGCAGCCAGCAGGGGGTCCCTTCCTACGAGCAGTACTTC.

The chain employs TRBV7-9 and TRBJ1-5; 8 bases align to TRBD1. Per germline, CDR1 SEHNR and CDR2 FQNEAQ (reference sequence). There are 16 residues in the CDR3. Trimming took 4 bases from V and 4 from J; bases not matched to a gene: 9. CDR3 in amino acids: CASSSISGTGNQPQHF. DNA for the CDR3: TGTGCCAGCAGCTCGATATCCGGGACAGGAAATCAGCCCCAGCATTTT. Full variable domain (missing parts from reference TRBV7-9 and TRBJ1-5): DTGVSQNPRHKITKRGQNVTFRCDPISEHNRLYWYRQTLGQGPEFLTYFQNEAQLEKSRLLSDRFSAERPKGSFSTLEIQRTEQGDSAMYLCASSSISGTGNQPQHFGDGTRLSIL.

This rearrangement joins TRBV5-6 to TRBJ2-5, with no clear D. CDR3 length: 13 amino acids. Between the trimmed V and J ends, which lost 2 bases and 2 bases, there was a span of 7 bases. CDR1 and CDR2 (germline): SGHDT, YYEEEE. The CDR3 is CASSFGLQETQYF. The CDR3 bases are TGTGCCAGCAGCTTCGGGTTACAAGAGACCCAGTACTTC. The whole variable domain, remainder taken from reference TRBV5-6 and TRBJ2-5, is DAGVTQSPTHLIKTRGQQVTLRCSPKSGHDTVSWYQQALGQGPQFIFQYYEEEERQRGNFPDRFSGHQFPNYSSELNVNALLLGDSALYLCASSFGLQETQYFGPGTRLLVL.

V and J are TRBV14 and TRBJ1-1; TRBD1 aligns across 8 bases. J lost 0 bases, V lost 2 bases, and 5 bases had no gene match. This CDR3 contains 16 residues. From germline, CDR1 is SGHDN and CDR2 FVKESK. CDR3 nucleotides: TGTGCCAGCAGCCAACGAGACAGGGGCCTGAACACTGAAGCTTTCTTT. As protein: CASSQRDRGLNTEAFF. The whole variable domain, filled in from reference TRBV14 and TRBJ1-1, reads EAGVTQFPSHSVIEKGQTVTLRCDPISGHDNLYWYRRVMGKEIKFLLHFVKESKQDESGMPNNRFLAERTGGTYSTLKVQPAELEDSGVYFCASSQRDRGLNTEAFFGQGTRLTVV.

The chain employs TRBV29-1 and TRBJ1-4; 8 nucleotides match TRBD1. The germline CDR1 and CDR2 sequences are SQVTM and ANQGSEA. This CDR3 spans 13 amino acids. V gave up 7 bases and J gave up 5 bases; unmatched junction bases: 6. CDR3 loop: CSGQDRANEKLFF. In DNA, the CDR3 is TGCAGCGGGCAGGACAGGGCAAATGAAAAACTGTTTTTT.

This clone was picked up one time. The chain recombines TRBV6-5 with TRBJ1-2; 10 positions agree with TRBD1. V shed 7 bases and J 3 bases; nucleotides not matched to a gene: 5. Germline V gene data show CDR1 as MNHEY and CDR2 as SVGAGI. CDR3 size: 14 residues. CDR3 DNA: TGTGCCAGCACCTCGACAGGGGGCTACTATGGCTACACCTTC. Its translation: CASTSTGGYYGYTF.

The chain joins TRBV7-2 to TRBJ2-2; TRBD1 matches 7 bases. The CDR3 runs 16 residues. Per germline, CDR1 SGHTA and CDR2 FQGNSA. V shed 5 bases and J 2 bases; nucleotides not matched to a gene: 8. The CDR3 region is CASSPRQGANTGELFF. DNA of the CDR3: TGTGCCAGCAGCCCGCGACAGGGAGCCAACACCGGGGAGCTGTTTTTT.

The J gene is TRBJ2-5, the V gene TRBV29-1, with D hard to call. With 4 bases removed from V and 4 bases from J, the gap between germline ends came to 4 bases. Germline V gene sequence: CDR1 SQVTM, CDR2 ANQGSEA. The CDR3 covers 10 residues. CDR3 DNA: TGCAGCGTTGGAGCAGAGACCCAGTACTTC. Its protein is CSVGAETQYF.

This clone appeared once. The rearrangement links TRBV5-1 to TRBJ1-1; D not resolved. The germline CDR1 and CDR2 sequences are SGHRS and YFSETQ. The ends were cut back, 0 bases at V and 4 bases at J, with 19 bases in the middle. There are 17 residues in the CDR3. CDR3 residues: CASSLAAGGRPPTEAFF. For the CDR3, the DNA is TGCGCCAGCAGCTTGGCCGCGGGTGGGCGGCCGCCCACTGAAGCTTTCTTT.

J is TRBJ1-2 and V is TRBV7-9; TRBD1 aligns across 7 bases. There are 14 residues in the CDR3. After removal of 5 bases from V and 4 bases from J, the junction contained 7 bases not matched to a gene. Germline assignment: CDR1 SEHNR and CDR2 FQNEAQ (reference sequence). The CDR3 protein is CASSRPGTVYGYTF. The CDR3 DNA sequence: TGTGCCAGCAGCCGGCCCGGGACAGTCTATGGCTACACCTTC.

The J gene is TRBJ2-7, the V gene TRBV7-2; 12 bases are shared with TRBD2. This CDR3 comprises 16 residues. Germline assignment: CDR1 SGHTA and CDR2 FQGNSA. V was clipped by 0 bases and J by 3 bases; unmatched bases: 3. In nucleotides, the CDR3 is TGTGCCAGCAGCTTAGCGACTAGCGGGGGTCTCTACGAGCAGTACTTC. Protein: CASSLATSGGLYEQYF.

The V call is TRBV24-1, the J call TRBJ2-7; 7 bases line up with TRBD2. The junction had 8 bases not matched to a gene; V was cut back by 2 bases and J by 2 bases. The length of the CDR3 is 16 residues. CDR1 is KGHDR, CDR2 SFDVKD, per germline. The CDR3 spells CATSDSVAGPPYEQYF. As DNA, the CDR3 is TGTGCCACCAGTGATTCAGTAGCGGGTCCCCCCTACGAGCAGTACTTC.

V is TRBV5-1 and J is TRBJ1-2; TRBD1 agrees at 8 bases. Per the germline V gene, CDR1 is SGHRS and CDR2 is YFSETQ. The CDR3 consists of 15 residues. The J segment lost 3 bases and the V segment lost 4 bases, leaving 8 bases of the junction unmatched. CDR3 region: CASSPGTGQHYGYTF. The CDR3 DNA follows: TGCGCCAGCAGCCCCGGGACAGGACAACACTATGGCTACACCTTC.

V and J are TRBV28 and TRBJ2-5, with 9 bases aligning to TRBD1. The length of the CDR3 is 16 residues. Germline CDR1 reads MDHEN; CDR2 reads SYDVKM. V shed 4 bases, J shed 4 bases, and the junction held 10 bases outside the gene matches. The CDR3: CASSSPGTGLGETQYF. Here the CDR3 DNA reads TGTGCCAGCAGTTCCCCCGGGACAGGGTTAGGAGAGACCCAGTACTTC.

The rearrangement joins TRBV2 to TRBJ2-3; D is possibly TRBD2 (5 bases). Trimming stripped 5 bases from V and 2 bases from J, with 8 bases between. There are 13 residues in the CDR3. Germline V gene sequence: CDR1 SNHLY, CDR2 FYNNEI. The CDR3 region is CASSTDFTDTQYF. CDR3 coding DNA: TGTGCCAGCAGTACGGACTTCACAGATACGCAGTATTTT.

This clone was counted a single time. The J gene is TRBJ2-6, the V gene TRBV5-1; 8 positions match TRBD2. This CDR3 is 18 amino acids long. Trimming at V came to 3 bases and at J to 0 bases, leaving 8 bases not matched to a gene. Germline lookup yields CDR1 SGHRS and CDR2 YFSETQ. The CDR3 DNA follows: TGCGCCAGCAGCTCTCTCAACGGGGGGGCCTCTGGGGCCAACGTCCTGACTTTC. It encodes CASSSLNGGASGANVLTF.

The rearrangement joins TRBV9 to TRBJ1-2, with D uncertain. The germline V gene has CDR1 SGDLS and CDR2 YYNGEE. The V end lost 0 bases, the J end lost 8 bases, and 8 bases lay between the germline ends. The CDR3 loop spans 12 amino acids. CDR3 bases: TGTGCCAGCAGCGTAGGCAGTTGGGGCTACACCTTC. It encodes CASSVGSWGYTF.

This clone was detected only a few times. This chain uses TRBV2 with TRBJ2-7, with a weak D call TRBD1 (6 bases). The CDR3 has 14 residues. The germline gives CDR1 SNHLY, CDR2 FYNNEI. V dropped 6 bases and J dropped 0 bases, with 12 bases sitting between them. The CDR3 region has the DNA TGTGCCAGCAGCGATCAGGGGACCTCCTACGAGCAGTACTTC. The encoded protein is CASSDQGTSYEQYF. Looking up the rest from reference TRBV2 and TRBJ2-7 gives the full variable domain: EPEVTQTPSHQVTQMGQEVILRCVPISNHLYFYWYRQILGQKVEFLVSFYNNEISEKSEIFDDQFSVERPDGSNFTLKIRSTKLEDSAMYFCASSDQGTSYEQYFGPGTRLTVT.

This chain connects TRBV3-1 (or the pseudogene TRBV3-2) to TRBJ1-2, with 8 bases identical to TRBD1. This CDR3 has 21 residues. V lost 0 bases and J lost 0; bases outside the gene matches: 18. Germline loops: CDR1 LGHDT, CDR2 YNNKEL (reference sequence). The DNA of the CDR3 is TGTGCCAGCAGCCAAGATCTTGCTGCGTGGGGACAGGAGATATCTAACTATGGCTACACCTTC. Amino acid sequence: CASSQDLAAWGQEISNYGYTF.